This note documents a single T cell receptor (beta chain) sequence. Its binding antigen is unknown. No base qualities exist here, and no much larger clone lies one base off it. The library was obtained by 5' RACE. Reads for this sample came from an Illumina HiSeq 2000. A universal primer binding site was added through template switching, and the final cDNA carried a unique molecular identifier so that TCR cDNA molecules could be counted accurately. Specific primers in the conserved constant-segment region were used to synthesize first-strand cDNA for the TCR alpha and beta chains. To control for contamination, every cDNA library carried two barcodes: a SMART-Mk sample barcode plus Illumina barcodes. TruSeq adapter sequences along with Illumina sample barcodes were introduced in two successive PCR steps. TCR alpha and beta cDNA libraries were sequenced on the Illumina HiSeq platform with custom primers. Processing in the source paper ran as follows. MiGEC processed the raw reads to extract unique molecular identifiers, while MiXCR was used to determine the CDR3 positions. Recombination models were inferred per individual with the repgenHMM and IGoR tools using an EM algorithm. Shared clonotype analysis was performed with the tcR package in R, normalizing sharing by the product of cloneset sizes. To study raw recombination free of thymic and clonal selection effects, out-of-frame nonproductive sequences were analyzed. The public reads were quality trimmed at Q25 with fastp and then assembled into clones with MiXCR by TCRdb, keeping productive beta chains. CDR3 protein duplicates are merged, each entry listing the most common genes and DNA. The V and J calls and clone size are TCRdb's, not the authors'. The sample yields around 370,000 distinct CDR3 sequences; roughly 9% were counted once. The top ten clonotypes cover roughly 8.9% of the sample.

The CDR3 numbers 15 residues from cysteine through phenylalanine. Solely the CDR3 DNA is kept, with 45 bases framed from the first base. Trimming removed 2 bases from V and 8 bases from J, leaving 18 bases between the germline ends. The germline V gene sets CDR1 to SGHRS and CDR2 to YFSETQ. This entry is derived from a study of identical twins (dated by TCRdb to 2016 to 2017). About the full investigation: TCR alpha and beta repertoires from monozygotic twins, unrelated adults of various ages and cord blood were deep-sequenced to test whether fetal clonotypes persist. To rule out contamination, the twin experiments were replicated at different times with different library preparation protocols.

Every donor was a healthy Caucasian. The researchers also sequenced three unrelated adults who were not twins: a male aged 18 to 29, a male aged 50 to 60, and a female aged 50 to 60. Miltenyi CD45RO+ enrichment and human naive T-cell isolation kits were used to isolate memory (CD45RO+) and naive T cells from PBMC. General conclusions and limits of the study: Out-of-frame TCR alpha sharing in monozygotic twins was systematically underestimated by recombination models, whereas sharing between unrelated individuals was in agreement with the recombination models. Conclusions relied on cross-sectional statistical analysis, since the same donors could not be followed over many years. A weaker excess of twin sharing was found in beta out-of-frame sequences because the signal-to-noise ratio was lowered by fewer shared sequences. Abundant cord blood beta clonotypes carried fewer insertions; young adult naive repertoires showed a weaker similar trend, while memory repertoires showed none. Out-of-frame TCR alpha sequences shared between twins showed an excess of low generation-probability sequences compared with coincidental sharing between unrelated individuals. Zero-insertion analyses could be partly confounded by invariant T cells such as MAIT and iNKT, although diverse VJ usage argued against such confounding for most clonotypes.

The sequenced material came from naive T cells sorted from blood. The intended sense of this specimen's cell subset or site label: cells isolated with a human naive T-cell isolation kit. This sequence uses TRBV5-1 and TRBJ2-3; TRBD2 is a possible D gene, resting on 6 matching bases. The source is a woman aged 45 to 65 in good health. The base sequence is TGCGCCAGCAGCTTTCTCTCGGGAGAAGGTGGTACGCAGTATTTT. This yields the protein CASSFLSGEGGTQYF.